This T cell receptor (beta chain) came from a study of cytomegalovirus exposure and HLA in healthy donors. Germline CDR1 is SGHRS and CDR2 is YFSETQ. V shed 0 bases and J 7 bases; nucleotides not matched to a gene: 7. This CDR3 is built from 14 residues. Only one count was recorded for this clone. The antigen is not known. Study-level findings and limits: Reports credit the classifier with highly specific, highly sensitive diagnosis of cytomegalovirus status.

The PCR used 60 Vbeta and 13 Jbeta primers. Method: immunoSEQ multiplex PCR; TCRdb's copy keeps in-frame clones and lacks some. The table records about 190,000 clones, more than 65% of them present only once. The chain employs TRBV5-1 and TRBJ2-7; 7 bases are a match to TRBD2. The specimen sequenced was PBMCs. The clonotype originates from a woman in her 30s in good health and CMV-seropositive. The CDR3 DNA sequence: TGCGCCAGCAGCTTGGGGGTTGCGGGAGCGGAGCAGTACTTC. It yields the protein CASSLGVAGAEQYF.